This T cell receptor (beta chain) is from a study of T cell repertoires in cytomegalovirus infection. Across the whole study: Through public TCR beta signatures, both CMV infection and matching HLA type were indicated.

Regarding the study as a whole: What dominated the ex vivo response were HLA-C-restricted CMV-specific TCR beta clonotypes.

In germline, CDR1 is MNHEY, CDR2 SVGAGI. Between the trimmed V and J ends, which lost 5 bases and 7 bases, there was a span of 18 bases. The CDR3 loop spans 15 amino acids. MiXCR was run by TCRdb on the reads, yielding one entry per CDR3 protein. The table lists 250,000 to 300,000 distinct CDR3 sequences, around 25% of them singletons. This clonotype was counted a few times. Its antigen is not identified. This TCR was recovered from a human donor in good health (CMV status not recorded). Some clones in this sample may be carry-over from other donors' samples. The sequenced sample consisted of PBMCs. The V and J genes are TRBV6-5 and TRBJ1-5; D gene ambiguous. CDR3 loop: CASSRTRASWQPQHF. DNA of the CDR3: TGTGCCAGCAGTCGGACCCGGGCCTCATGGCAGCCCCAGCATTTT.